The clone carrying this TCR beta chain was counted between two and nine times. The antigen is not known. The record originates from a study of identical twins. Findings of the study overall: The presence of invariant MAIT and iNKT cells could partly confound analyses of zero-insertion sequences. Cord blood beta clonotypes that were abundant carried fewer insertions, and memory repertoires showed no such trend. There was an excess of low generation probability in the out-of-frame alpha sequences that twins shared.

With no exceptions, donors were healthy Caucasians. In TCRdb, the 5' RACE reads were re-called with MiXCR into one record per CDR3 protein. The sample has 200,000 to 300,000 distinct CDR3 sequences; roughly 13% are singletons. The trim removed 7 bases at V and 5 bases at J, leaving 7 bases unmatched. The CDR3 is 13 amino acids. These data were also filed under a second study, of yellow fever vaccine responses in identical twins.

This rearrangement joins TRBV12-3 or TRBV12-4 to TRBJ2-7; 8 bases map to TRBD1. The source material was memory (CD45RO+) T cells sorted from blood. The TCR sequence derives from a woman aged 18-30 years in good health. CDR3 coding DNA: TGTGCCAGCACTTTGGACAGGGTTGACGAGCAGTACTTC. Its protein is CASTLDRVDEQYF.